The entry that follows covers one TCR beta chain sequence. The entry originates in a study of CD8 T cells in Susac syndrome. Sequencing of TCR beta drew on CD8+ and CD4+ T cells from blood. While serving as controls, healthy donors were matched for age and sex. Negative isolation was applied to CD8+ and CD4+ T cells, and FACS enrichment was applied to TEMRA cells. Per germline, CDR1 LGHNT and CDR2 FRNRAP. The CDR3 spans 10 residues. V was cut by 3 bases and J by 6 bases, with 1 base left in between. Reverse transcription of roughly 0.5 to 1 ug RNA was performed with random hexamers. Amplification of the TCR beta CDR3 was carried out by immunoSEQ multiplex PCR, which spanned a total of 54 Vbeta and 13 Jbeta segments. In TCRdb, the immunoSEQ multiplex PCR reads were re-called with MiXCR into one record per CDR3 protein. The profile shows 150,000 to 200,000 distinct CDR3 sequences, around 93% of them singletons.

This clonotype was sampled from a human donor in good health. The gene calls are TRBV12-5 and TRBJ2-3; D gene ambiguous. Specimen: CD4+ T cells from PBMCs. CDR3 nucleotides: TGTGCTAGTGGTTTTGATACGCAGTATTTT. Protein: CASGFDTQYF.